This T cell receptor beta chain is drawn from a study of blood T cell repertoires in COVID-19. Overall study: The United States, Italy and Spain were the sources of the acute and convalescent COVID-19 samples. From T cells, B-cell-depleted T cells, or PBMCs came the material, which was cDNA or gDNA.

The V end lost 4 bases, the J end lost 3 bases, and 22 bases lay between the germline ends. The CDR3 consists of 18 residues. Germline loops: CDR1 KGHSY, CDR2 FQNENV. This clone was recorded once. In the original analysis: Using reference gene primer amplification, nucleated cell counts were estimated. Here immunoSEQ multiplex PCR was the method, and the copy in TCRdb shows in-frame clones only, minus some. V, J and clone size reflect that table, while D and trimming were determined from the DNA. Of about 100,000 clones detected, roughly 85% appear once; the ten largest clones hold around 30%. The sample consisted of peripheral blood. The rearrangement joins TRBV16 to TRBJ1-5; D possibly corresponds to TRBD1 (5 bases). The sequence derives from a man aged 70-80 years with active or convalescent COVID-19. DNA of the CDR3: TGTGCCAGCAGCCCTTCTATGGCGGGGACCAACCCCAATCAGCCCCAGCATTTT. As protein: CASSPSMAGTNPNQPQHF.